Below, one TCR beta chain is given with its context. The antigen is unknown. The sample originates from a study of cytomegalovirus exposure and HLA in healthy donors. Across the whole study: Genotyping showed roughly 86% of a few hundred donors falling in the Caucasian-associated ancestry cluster.

CDR3 length: 16 amino acids. The germline CDR1 and CDR2 sequences are SGHKS and YYEKEE (reference sequence). Trimming stripped 4 bases from V and 1 base from J, with 14 bases between. The PCR was carried out with 60 Vbeta primers and 13 Jbeta primers. The method was immunoSEQ multiplex PCR; TCRdb's version includes in-frame clones alone and lacks a portion of them. Here the sample spans some 180,000 clones, 77% being singletons. Study-wide points: Later work showed greater clonal expansion in HLA-associated TCR beta chains than in equally common others. Upon later analysis, TCR association rates were observed to vary by HLA locus, being highest for DRB1 and lowest for HLA-C.

This clonotype was sampled from a man aged 18 to 29 in good health and CMV-seronegative. The source material was PBMCs. The rearrangement joins TRBV5-5 to TRBJ2-2; unclear D gene. CDR3 residues: CASSLYDTLNTGELFF. CDR3 bases: TGTGCCAGCAGCCTCTACGACACACTGAACACCGGGGAGCTGTTTTTT. Supplemented by reference TRBV5-5 and TRBJ2-2, the full variable domain reads DAGVTQSPTHLIKTRGQQVTLRCSPISGHKSVSWYQQVLGQGPQFIFQYYEKEERGRGNFPDRFSARQFPNYSSELNVNALLLGDSALYLCASSLYDTLNTGELFFGEGSRLTVL.